The next 2 T cell receptor beta chains were all read from a single sample in a study of T cell clonotyping in hematopoietic cell transplantation listed by TCRdb under 2021. The time point label of this sample denotes: recipient sample about 28 days before transplant, after cytoreduction. The method was the immunoSEQ multiplex PCR assay. Held by TCRdb, this immuneACCESS table contains in-frame sequences only and omits some clones. Under half of the omission traces to an unresolved V gene where checked; the cause of the rest is unknown. The table for this sample lists about 20,000 clones; roughly 90% of them were counted only once. The ten top clones hold 3.5% to 4% of the sample. Sample: peripheral blood mononuclear cells, taken before stem cell transplant. The receptors stem from a man between 18 and 29 years old with biphenotypic leukemia. Some clones in this sample may be carry-over from other donors' samples.

The rearrangement links TRBV27 to TRBJ2-2; TRBD2 matches at 8 bases. The germline V gene encodes CDR1 MNHEY and CDR2 SMNVEV (reference sequence). This CDR3 region has 18 residues. The junction had 20 bases not matched to a gene; V was cut back by 8 bases and J by 6 bases. Here the CDR3 reads CASSTRAGGGHHPGELFF. The CDR3 DNA sequence: TGTGCCAGCTCGACCCGCGCGGGGGGCGGGCATCACCCCGGGGAGCTGTTTTTT.

The rearrangement joins TRBV30 to TRBJ1-6; D uncertain. CDR3 length equals 14 residues. V shed 4 bases and J shed 8 bases, with 15 bases lying between them. CDR1 and CDR2 from the germline V gene are GTSNPN and SVGIG (reference sequence). CDR3 in DNA: TGTGCCTGGACCCCAGTCCAGTTTGATTCACCCCTCCACTTT. This sequence encodes CAWTPVQFDSPLHF. The full variable domain, rest sourced from reference TRBV30 and TRBJ1-6, is SQTIHQWPATLVQPVGSPLSLECTVEGTSNPNLYWYRQAAGRGLQLLFYSVGIGQISSEVPQNLSASRPQDRQFILSSKKLLLSDSGFYLCAWTPVQFDSPLHFGNGTRLTVT.